Detailed here is one TCR beta chain. The antigen is not known. Once RNA had been extracted, it was reverse transcribed into cDNA to act as the sequencing template. Using immunoSEQ multiplex PCR, the repertoire was profiled, and TCRdb retains in-frame clones only, with some absent. The sample includes nearly 200,000 clones, 58% of them seen just once. These data originate in a study of CD8+ T cells in alopecia areata. Overall study results and limits: Scalp clonality, together with expanded CD8+ clones among the top 100, fell significantly with tofacitinib. In scalp and blood during tofacitinib, many expanded lesional clones persisted.

Sample treatment: oral pan-JAK inhibitor, 5-10 mg twice daily. The CDR3 runs 12 residues. Per the germline V gene, CDR1 is SQVTM and CDR2 is ANQGSEA. The V gene lost 3 bases and the J gene lost 9 bases, with 14 bases spanning the gap. Sequenced here: CD4+ T cells sorted from blood, sampled at week 24, from a patient treated with tofacitinib. The clonotype originates from a human donor with alopecia areata. The rearrangement uses TRBV29-1 and TRBJ2-5, with D perhaps being TRBD1 or TRBD2 (5 bases each). Written as DNA, the CDR3 is TGCAGCGTTGATGCGGTGGGGGAGTCCCAGTACTTC. Amino acids: CSVDAVGESQYF.